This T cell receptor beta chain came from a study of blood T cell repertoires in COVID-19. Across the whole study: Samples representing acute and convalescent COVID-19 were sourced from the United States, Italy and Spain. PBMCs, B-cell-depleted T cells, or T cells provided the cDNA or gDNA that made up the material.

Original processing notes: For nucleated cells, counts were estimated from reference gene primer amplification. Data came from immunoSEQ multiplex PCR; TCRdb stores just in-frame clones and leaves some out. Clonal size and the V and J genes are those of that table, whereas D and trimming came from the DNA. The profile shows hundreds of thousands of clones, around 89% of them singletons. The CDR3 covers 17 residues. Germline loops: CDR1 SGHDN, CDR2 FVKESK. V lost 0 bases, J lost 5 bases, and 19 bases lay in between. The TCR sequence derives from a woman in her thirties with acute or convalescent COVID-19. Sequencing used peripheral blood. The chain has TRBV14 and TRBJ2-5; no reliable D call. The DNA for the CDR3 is TGTGCCAGCAGCCAAGAGGGTTGGCAGACACGTCGGGAGACCCAGTACTTC. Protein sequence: CASSQEGWQTRRETQYF.